The rows below give T cell receptor beta chains drawn from one sample of a study of cytomegalovirus exposure and HLA in healthy donors. Method: immunoSEQ multiplex PCR; TCRdb's copy keeps in-frame clones and lacks some. The table lists around 140,000 clones, approximately 77% of them singletons. Sample: PBMCs. These receptors were obtained from an older woman in good health and CMV-seronegative. Each CDR3 is given with its conserved first and last residue. The D gene is left open where the match is weak. Clone size is not always given. Where it is, it says once, few, many or a class for expanded clones.

j_call v_call clone_size d_call cdr3_aa cdr3_nt
TRBJ1-1 TRBV4-1 . . CASSHHEEAEMLGAFF TGCGCCAGCAGCCACCACGAAGAGGCGGAGATGTTAGGAGCTTTCTTT
TRBJ1-4 TRBV5-1 . . CASSLDSRNEKLFF TGCGCCAGCAGCCTCGACAGTAGGAATGAAAAACTGTTTTTT
TRBJ2-2 TRBV5-6 . TRBD1 CASSLVRRDRETGELFF TGTGCCAGCAGCTTGGTACGGCGGGACAGGGAGACCGGGGAGCTGTTTTTT
TRBJ1-6 TRBV28 . TRBD1 CASRSGTGGSPLHF TGTGCCAGCCGATCGGGGACAGGGGGTTCACCCCTCCACTTT
TRBJ2-2 TRBV11-2 few . CASSPTLRTTGELFF TGTGCCAGCAGCCCAACTTTAAGGACTACCGGGGAGCTGTTTTTT
TRBJ2-1 TRBV28 . TRBD1 CASTSPNTGGVFNEQFF TGTGCCAGCACCTCACCCAATACAGGGGGTGTTTTCAATGAGCAGTTCTTC
TRBJ2-3 TRBV28 once . CASSLWGAQSTDTQYF TGTGCCAGCAGTTTATGGGGGGCGCAGAGCACAGATACGCAGTATTTT
TRBJ1-3 TRBV5-6 . TRBD1 CASSPQGAGNTIYF TGTGCCAGCAGCCCACAGGGGGCAGGAAACACCATATATTTT
TRBJ1-1 TRBV29-1 . . CSAQGLGRSEAFF TGCAGCGCCCAGGGTCTCGGGAGGAGTGAAGCTTTCTTT
TRBJ1-3 TRBV6-1 . TRBD1 CASSAQTGNSGNTIYF TGTGCCAGCAGTGCTCAGACAGGGAACTCTGGAAACACCATATATTTT
TRBJ1-4 TRBV5-4 . TRBD1 CASSTRQGVGEKLFF TGTGCCAGCAGCACCCGACAGGGGGTTGGTGAAAAACTGTTTTTT
TRBJ1-1 TRBV11-1 . TRBD1 CASSRGQGFEAFF TGTGCCAGCAGCCGCGGACAGGGCTTTGAAGCTTTCTTT
TRBJ2-2 TRBV18 . TRBD1 CASSPQRDSTGELFF TGTGCCAGCTCACCACAACGGGACAGCACCGGGGAGCTGTTTTTT
TRBJ1-3 TRBV18 . TRBD1 CASSPRTGANSGNTIYF TGTGCCAGCTCACCGCGGACAGGGGCCAACTCTGGAAACACCATATATTTT
TRBJ1-1 TRBV7-8 . TRBD1 CASSSLQGGTEAFF TGTGCCAGCAGCTCTCTACAGGGGGGGACTGAAGCTTTCTTT
TRBJ2-7 TRBV9 . TRBD2 CASSGTSGPPYEQYF TGTGCCAGCAGCGGAACTAGCGGGCCGCCCTACGAGCAGTACTTC
TRBJ2-1 TRBV29-1 . TRBD2 CSVGPSGVYNEQFF TGCAGCGTTGGCCCTAGCGGGGTTTACAATGAGCAGTTCTTC
TRBJ1-4 TRBV7-9 . . CASSLRQGNEKLFF TGTGCCAGCAGCTTACGGCAGGGGAATGAAAAACTGTTTTTT
TRBJ1-1 TRBV7-3 . . CASSLSTRRDTEAFF TGTGCCAGCAGCTTATCAACCAGGCGTGACACTGAAGCTTTCTTT
TRBJ2-3 TRBV11-2 . . CASSLVRASTDAQYF TGTGCCAGCAGCTTAGTCCGAGCCAGCACAGATGCGCAGTATTTT
TRBJ2-2 TRBV13 . TRBD1 CASSSGQGETGELFF TGTGCCAGCAGCTCGGGACAGGGTGAAACCGGGGAGCTGTTTTTT
TRBJ1-5 TRBV6-1 . . CASSEMGGPGNQPQHF TGTGCCAGCAGTGAAATGGGGGGGCCGGGCAATCAGCCCCAGCATTTT
TRBJ1-4 TRBV5-4 . . CASSLTGTLSQKLFF TGTGCCAGCAGCTTGACAGGGACCCTATCCCAAAAACTGTTTTTT
TRBJ1-1 TRBV7-3 . . CASGGGSNTEAFF TGTGCCAGCGGGGGAGGTTCGAACACTGAAGCTTTCTTT
TRBJ2-1 TRBV27 . TRBD2 CASRARSGASYNEQFF TGTGCCAGCAGGGCTCGTAGCGGGGCCTCCTACAATGAGCAGTTCTTC
TRBJ1-1 TRBV6-6 . . CASKVELEASF TGTGCCAGCAAGGTGGAGCTTGAAGCTTCCTTT
TRBJ1-1 TRBV15 . . CATSTPSTGLNTEAFF TGTGCCACCAGCACCCCTTCGACAGGATTGAACACTGAAGCTTTCTTT
TRBJ2-5 TRBV7-9 . TRBD2 CASSSATSGGEYQETQYF TGTGCCAGCAGCTCAGCGACTAGCGGGGGCGAGTACCAAGAGACCCAGTACTTC
TRBJ1-1 TRBV19 few . CASSIGREAFF TGTGCCAGTAGTATAGGCAGGGAAGCTTTCTTT
TRBJ1-5 TRBV21-1 . . CASSPPGDRQGAMSNQPQHF TGTGCCAGCAGCCCGCCCGGCGATAGACAGGGGGCAATGAGCAATCAGCCCCAGCATTTT
TRBJ1-1 TRBV7-3 . TRBD1 CASSSRGLKTEAFF TGTGCCAGCAGCTCCAGGGGGCTGAAAACTGAAGCTTTCTTT
TRBJ2-2 TRBV5-1 . . CASSATANTGELFF TGCGCCAGCAGCGCGACAGCGAACACCGGGGAGCTGTTTTTT
TRBJ1-2 TRBV4-2 few . CASSQETQSYGYTF TGTGCCAGCAGCCAAGAGACACAGTCCTATGGCTACACCTTC
TRBJ1-5 TRBV6-1 . . CASSDPAGRGYSNQPQHF TGTGCCAGCAGTGATCCCGCGGGGAGGGGTTATAGCAATCAGCCCCAGCATTTT
TRBJ2-7 TRBV27 . TRBD1 CASRRSGTGYEQYF TGTGCCAGCAGACGGTCCGGGACAGGGTACGAGCAGTACTTC
TRBJ1-1 TRBV13 . . CASSLDGGAFF TGTGCCAGCAGCTTAGACGGGGGAGCTTTCTTT
TRBJ2-4 TRBV7-2 few . CASSFSGVVSKNIQYF TGTGCCAGCAGCTTTAGCGGAGTAGTATCCAAAAACATTCAGTACTTC
TRBJ2-7 TRBV10-3 . TRBD2 CAITSGGYVHEQYF TGTGCCATCACTAGCGGGGGGTACGTCCACGAGCAGTACTTC
TRBJ1-2 TRBV5-1 . TRBD1 CASSLGDRGSNGYTF TGCGCCAGCAGCTTGGGGGACAGGGGGAGCAATGGCTACACCTTC
TRBJ1-1 TRBV15 . TRBD1 CATSREGDSLTEAFF TGTGCCACCAGCAGAGAGGGGGACAGCCTCACTGAAGCTTTCTTT
TRBJ2-1 TRBV5-1 . . CASSAPRANEQFF TGCGCCAGCAGCGCGCCCAGGGCGAATGAGCAGTTCTTC
TRBJ1-1 TRBV5-1 few TRBD1 CASSPDRPNTEAFF TGCGCCAGCAGCCCGGACAGGCCGAACACTGAAGCTTTCTTT
TRBJ2-2 TRBV15 . . CATSRVTGTGELFF TGTGCCACCAGCAGAGTCACGGGCACCGGGGAGCTGTTTTTT
TRBJ1-1 TRBV28 . . CASIKLNTEAFF TGTGCCAGCATTAAGCTGAACACTGAAGCTTTCTTT
TRBJ1-2 TRBV11-1 . . CASSSGYGYTF TGTGCCAGCAGCTCAGGCTATGGCTACACCTTC
TRBJ1-4 TRBV5-1 . TRBD1 CASSFDRGPGNEKLFF TGCGCCAGCAGCTTCGACAGGGGTCCCGGGAATGAAAAACTGTTTTTT
TRBJ2-7 TRBV11-2 . TRBD2 CASRPLAGGPSTGMYF TGTGCCAGCAGGCCCCTAGCGGGAGGGCCTTCGACCGGTATGTACTTC
TRBJ2-1 TRBV19 . TRBD1 CASSIDTLQGDEQFF TGTGCCAGTAGTATAGATACCCTACAGGGGGATGAGCAGTTCTTC
TRBJ1-5 TRBV7-2 . TRBD1 CASSRQGTSNQPQHF TGTGCCAGCAGCCGACAGGGGACAAGCAATCAGCCCCAGCATTTT